This record covers a single T cell receptor beta chain. Its specificity is not known. These data come from a study of T-cell memory formation after mild COVID-19. A 5'RACE reaction primed in the constant segment made cDNA libraries of TCR alpha and TCR beta, and these carried sample barcodes and UMIs. TCRdb reprocessed the 5' RACE reads via MiXCR and lists one record per CDR3 protein. The sample gives 100,000 to 150,000 distinct CDR3 sequences, about 17% of which show up once; 4% to 6% is in the top ten. Germline V CDR1 and CDR2: SGHTA, FQGNSA. The ends were cut back, 3 bases at V and 5 bases at J, with 13 bases in the middle. The CDR3 spans 15 residues. Study-level findings and limits: Some clones that responded turned up in pre-infection memory, which suggests that cross-reactive memory joined in. A balance of CD4 and CD8 characterized clones contracting day 15 to 85, whereas later expanders leaned CD4+.

The chain uses TRBV7-2 and TRBJ1-4; D is unresolved. Sequencing was carried out using PBMCs or a T cell subset sorted from them (not recorded which). This receptor was taken from a man aged 18 to 29 who had mild COVID-19 (a few samples of this study predate the infection). Cell type and time point are not known. For the CDR3, the DNA is TGTGCCAGCAGCTTCTGGGTACCGTCAAATGAAAAACTGTTTTTT. It codes for CASSFWVPSNEKLFF.